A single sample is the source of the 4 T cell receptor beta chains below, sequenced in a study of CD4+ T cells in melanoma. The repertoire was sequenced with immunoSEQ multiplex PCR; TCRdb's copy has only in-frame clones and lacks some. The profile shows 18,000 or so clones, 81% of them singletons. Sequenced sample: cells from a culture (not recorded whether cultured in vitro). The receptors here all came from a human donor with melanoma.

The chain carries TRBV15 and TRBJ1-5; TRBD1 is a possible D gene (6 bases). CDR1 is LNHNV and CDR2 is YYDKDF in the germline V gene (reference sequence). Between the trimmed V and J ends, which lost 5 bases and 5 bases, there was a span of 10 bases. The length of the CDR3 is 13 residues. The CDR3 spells CATSQDSYQPQHF. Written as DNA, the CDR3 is TGTGCCACCAGCCAGGACAGCTATCAGCCCCAGCATTTT.

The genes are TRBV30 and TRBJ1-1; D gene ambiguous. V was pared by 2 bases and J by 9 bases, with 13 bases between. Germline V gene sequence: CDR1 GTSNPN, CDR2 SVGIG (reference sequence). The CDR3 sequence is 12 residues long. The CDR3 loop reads CAWSSERQKAFF. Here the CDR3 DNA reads TGTGCCTGGAGTTCAGAGCGGCAAAAAGCTTTCTTT.

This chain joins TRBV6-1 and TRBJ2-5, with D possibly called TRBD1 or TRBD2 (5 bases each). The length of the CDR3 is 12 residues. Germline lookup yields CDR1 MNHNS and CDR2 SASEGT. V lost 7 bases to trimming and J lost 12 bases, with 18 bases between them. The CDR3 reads CASKSRDPREYF. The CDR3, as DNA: TGTGCCAGCAAGTCACGGGACCCGAGGGAGTACTTC.

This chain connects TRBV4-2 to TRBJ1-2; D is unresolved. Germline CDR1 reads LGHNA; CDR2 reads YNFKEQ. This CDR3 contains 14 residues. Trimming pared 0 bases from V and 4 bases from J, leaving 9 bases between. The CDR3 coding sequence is TGTGCCAGCAGCCAAGATACCGGCCCCTATGGCTACACCTTC. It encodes CASSQDTGPYGYTF.